Each of the 28 T cell receptor beta chains below was sequenced from the same sample in a study of blood T cells in healthy people across ages. For the second PCR, which ran for roughly 6 to 11 cycles, a sample-barcoded 5' primer and a J-beta primer mix were used. TCRdb processed the 5' RACE reads anew with MiXCR; each CDR3 protein has one entry. The sample records over 1,200,000 distinct CDR3 sequences, approximately 63% being singletons. Sequencing was performed on blood. Receptors originate from a man between 18 and 35 years old in good health.

V usage is TRBV5-6 and J usage is TRBJ2-1, with 8 bases fitting TRBD2. Trimming took 4 bases from V and 10 from J; bases not matched to a gene: 13. Germline V gene data show CDR1 as SGHDT and CDR2 as YYEEEE. The CDR3 loop spans 15 amino acids. CDR3 protein: CASSPKPAGAGEQFF. The DNA of the CDR3 is TGTGCCAGCAGCCCAAAGCCAGCGGGAGCGGGGGAGCAGTTCTTC. The full variable domain, completed using reference TRBV5-6 and TRBJ2-1, is DAGVTQSPTHLIKTRGQQVTLRCSPKSGHDTVSWYQQALGQGPQFIFQYYEEEERQRGNFPDRFSGHQFPNYSSELNVNALLLGDSALYLCASSPKPAGAGEQFFGPGTRLTVL.

The V and J genes are TRBV3-1 and TRBJ2-7; tentative D call: TRBD1 (6 bases). CDR3 length: 15 amino acids. V was cut by 9 bases and J by 3 bases, with 21 bases left in between. Germline assignment: CDR1 LGHDT and CDR2 YNNKEL (reference sequence). Here the CDR3 DNA reads TGTGCCAGTAGGGGCCCAAGGACAGACTACTACGAGCAGTACTTC. This translates into CASRGPRTDYYEQYF.

The chain carries TRBV6-5 and TRBJ2-1; 8 positions match TRBD2. Per the germline V gene, CDR1 is MNHEY and CDR2 is SVGAGI. CDR3 length: 14 residues. J was trimmed by 4 bases and V by 7 bases; bases with no gene match: 6. Written as DNA, the CDR3 is TGTGCCAGCAACCGGGGACTAGAGTACAATGAGCAGTTCTTC. This gives the protein CASNRGLEYNEQFF.

This clonotype was detected a few times. The genes are TRBV27 and TRBJ2-7; D remains unclear. The CDR3 is made up of 13 amino acids. CDR1 and CDR2 (germline): MNHEY, SMNVEV (reference sequence). Trimming took 7 bases from V and 3 from J, leaving 13 bases between them. The DNA of the CDR3 is TGTGCCAGCACCAAAACTAACAGCTACGAGCAGTACTTC. Amino acid sequence: CASTKTNSYEQYF.

The rearrangement joins TRBV4-1 to TRBJ2-4, with 7 bases aligning to TRBD2. CDR1 and CDR2 from the germline V gene are MGHRA and YSYEKL. The CDR3 consists of 17 residues. V was pared by 1 base and J by 0 bases, with 6 bases of the junction left unmatched. CDR3 bases: TGCGCCAGCAGCCAAGCGACCAGCGGGGTAGCCAAAAACATTCAGTACTTC. It translates to CASSQATSGVAKNIQYF.

This chain links TRBV4-1 with TRBJ2-7; 7 bases fit TRBD1. The V segment lost 2 bases and the J segment 2 bases; nucleotides outside the gene matches: 9. The germline gives CDR1 MGHRA, CDR2 YSYEKL. This CDR3 contains 16 residues. The CDR3 region is CASSQFRDRQTYEQYF. CDR3 sequence (DNA): TGCGCCAGCAGCCAATTCCGGGACAGACAAACCTACGAGCAGTACTTC.

This clonotype has more than one count but fewer than ten. The chain is built from TRBV29-1 and TRBJ1-4; D unresolved. Per germline, CDR1 SQVTM and CDR2 ANQGSEA. This CDR3 is 11 amino acids long. The germline V and J ends were trimmed by 6 bases and 7 bases, with 9 bases remaining between them. CDR3 DNA: TGCAGCGTCTATGACCGTGAAAAACTGTTTTTT. Amino acids: CSVYDREKLFF.

The chain joins TRBV20-1 to TRBJ2-7, with D perhaps given as TRBD1 or TRBD2 (6 bases each). Per germline, CDR1 DFQATT and CDR2 SNEGSKA (reference sequence). The CDR3 extends over 15 amino acids. V lost 0 bases and J 5 bases, leaving 17 bases between the germline ends. The DNA of the CDR3 is TGCAGTGCTAGAGATAGGCTAGTGGGGGGCAACGAGCAGTACTTC. This encodes CSARDRLVGGNEQYF.

The chain is built from TRBV9 and TRBJ2-1, with D perhaps TRBD2 (6 bases). This CDR3 has 14 residues. V lost 4 bases, J lost 10 bases, and 18 bases lay in between. In germline, CDR1 is SGDLS, CDR2 YYNGEE. The CDR3 protein is CASSYVGVADEQFF. Written as DNA, the CDR3 is TGTGCCAGCAGCTACGTTGGGGTAGCGGACGAGCAGTTCTTC.

This clonotype has just a few counts. The CDR3 DNA is TGTGCCAGCAGTCGCCTTGCGGGGCCCGAGAATTCACCCCTCCACTTT. Translated: CASSRLAGPENSPLHF. The chain is built from TRBV27 and TRBJ1-6, with D tentatively TRBD1 (5 bases). The V end was cut by 5 bases, the J end by 7 bases, with 18 bases between. The germline gives CDR1 MNHEY, CDR2 SMNVEV (reference sequence). This CDR3 comprises 16 residues.

To note about this clonotype: The junction differs from germline at one of its ends, possibly a read error. The chain employs TRBV12-3 or TRBV12-4 and TRBJ2-1; 14 nucleotides agree with TRBD2. The CDR3 spans 16 residues. CDR3 DNA sequence: TGTGCCAGCTGCCCGGGACTAGCGGGGGACATACATGAGCGGTTCTTC. This gives the protein CASCPGLAGDIHERFF.

This clonotype showed up just a few times. DNA of the CDR3: TGTGCCAGCAGGGGCCGTAGCGGGAGGGCGACAGATACGCAGTATTTT. Amino acids: CASRGRSGRATDTQYF. The rearrangement uses TRBV6-5 and TRBJ2-3; 11 nucleotides align to TRBD2. Germline trimming cut 6 bases from V and 3 bases from J; bases unmatched to any gene: 8. There are 16 residues in the CDR3. From germline, CDR1 is MNHEY and CDR2 SVGAGI.

The genes are TRBV3-1 and TRBJ2-5; D is possibly TRBD1 or TRBD2 (6 bases each). Trimming cost V 4 bases and J 4 bases, with 16 bases left between them. The CDR3 sequence is 15 residues long. Looked up from germline, CDR1 is LGHDT and CDR2 is YNNKEL (reference sequence). The CDR3 sequence is CASSLSSRGGETQYF. In DNA, the CDR3 is TGTGCCAGCAGCCTGAGCAGCAGGGGAGGAGAGACCCAGTACTTC.

This clonotype has just a few counts. The chain is built from TRBV10-3 and TRBJ2-3; D tentatively reads TRBD1 or TRBD2 (5 bases each). The CDR3 covers 15 residues. V lost 7 bases and J 0 bases, leaving 14 bases between the germline ends. Per the germline V gene, CDR1 is ENHRY and CDR2 is SYGVKD. In DNA, the CDR3 is TGTGCCATCAAGAAGGGACGGAATAGCACAGATACGCAGTATTTT. It specifies CAIKKGRNSTDTQYF.

The V gene is TRBV5-1, the J gene TRBJ2-7; TRBD2 aligns across 8 bases. The germline V gene encodes CDR1 SGHRS and CDR2 YFSETQ. J was trimmed by 2 bases and V by 3 bases; bases with no gene match: 7. The CDR3 covers 15 residues. In DNA, the CDR3 is TGCGCCAGCAGCTGGGGAGCGGGGGCCCCCTACGAGCAGTACTTC. As protein: CASSWGAGAPYEQYF.

This clonotype was seen a handful of times. The chain is built from TRBV5-1 and TRBJ1-6; 7 nucleotides align to TRBD1. V shed 0 bases, J shed 7 bases, and the junction held 7 bases outside the gene matches. Germline CDR1 and CDR2: SGHRS and YFSETQ. The CDR3 totals 16 residues. CDR3 amino acids: CASSLVPDRDNSPLHF. In DNA form, the CDR3 reads TGCGCCAGCAGCTTGGTCCCCGACAGGGACAATTCACCCCTCCACTTT.

The V call is TRBV9, the J call TRBJ1-2, with 11 positions matching TRBD1. V gave up 3 bases and J gave up 4 bases; unmatched junction bases: 2. This CDR3 comprises 14 residues. CDR1 and CDR2 (germline): SGDLS, YYNGEE. Here the CDR3 reads CASSAGQGVYGYTF. CDR3 nucleotides: TGTGCCAGCAGCGCGGGACAGGGGGTCTATGGCTACACCTTC.

This rearrangement joins TRBV4-3 to TRBJ2-1; 14 bases fit TRBD2. V shed 0 bases and J 7 bases; nucleotides not matched to a gene: 2. In germline, CDR1 is LGHNA, CDR2 YSLEER. CDR3 size: 16 residues. CDR3 DNA: TGCGCCAGCAGCCAAGATTGGACTAGCGGGGGGAATGAGCAGTTCTTC. It codes for CASSQDWTSGGNEQFF.

The chain combines TRBV9 with TRBJ2-1; 8 bases are shared with TRBD2. This CDR3 is 15 amino acids long. The J segment lost 7 bases and the V segment lost 5 bases, leaving 11 bases of the junction unmatched. Germline V gene lookup returns CDR1 SGDLS and CDR2 YYNGEE. DNA for the CDR3: TGTGCCAGCAGTGTGTCGGGGGGGGGATGGAATGAGCAGTTCTTC. Translation: CASSVSGGGWNEQFF. Supplemented by reference TRBV9 and TRBJ2-1, the full variable domain reads DSGVTQTPKHLITATGQRVTLRCSPRSGDLSVYWYQQSLDQGLQFLIQYYNGEERAKGNILERFSAQQFPDLHSELNLSSLELGDSALYFCASSVSGGGWNEQFFGPGTRLTVL.

The chain carries TRBV4-1 and TRBJ1-2, with 8 positions matching TRBD1. The CDR3 length is 15 residues. The junction had 8 bases not matched to a gene; V was cut back by 3 bases and J by 5 bases. CDR1 and CDR2 (germline): MGHRA, YSYEKL. The CDR3, as DNA: TGCGCCAGCAGCCATGGACAGGGCGTCCCATATGGCTACACCTTC. Encoded protein: CASSHGQGVPYGYTF.

The V gene is TRBV2, the J gene TRBJ2-3; no reliable D call. Per the germline V gene, CDR1 is SNHLY and CDR2 is FYNNEI. The V end was cut by 0 bases, the J end by 1 base, with 11 bases between. The CDR3 extends over 16 amino acids. CDR3: CASSEAIAVGTDTQYF. The CDR3 region has the DNA TGTGCCAGCAGTGAAGCAATCGCCGTCGGCACAGATACGCAGTATTTT.

This clonotype was observed once. This chain links TRBV20-1 with TRBJ1-1; no clear D. The CDR3 spans 13 residues. Germline V gene lookup returns CDR1 DFQATT and CDR2 SNEGSKA (reference sequence). V lost 2 bases and J lost 1, with 8 bases in between. The chain's CDR3 is CSARPTQNTEAFF. The CDR3 bases are TGCAGTGCTAGACCAACACAGAACACTGAAGCTTTCTTT.

The chain combines TRBV13 with TRBJ2-7; D possibly uses TRBD1 or TRBD2 (6 bases each). Deletions cut 5 bases from V and 5 bases from J, with 16 bases between. The CDR3 extends over 14 amino acids. Per germline, CDR1 PRHDT and CDR2 FYEKMQ (reference sequence). CDR3 region: CASSGSGGRNEQYF. CDR3 bases: TGTGCCAGCAGCGGTAGTGGGGGGCGGAACGAGCAGTACTTC.

The chain recombines TRBV10-3 with TRBJ1-4; possibly TRBD1 for D (5 bases). CDR3 size: 14 residues. Germline V gives CDR1 ENHRY, CDR2 SYGVKD. V lost 6 bases, J lost 3 bases, and 11 bases lay in between. For the CDR3, the DNA is TGTGCCATCAGCCGGGGGGGACCTAATGAAAAACTGTTTTTT. It specifies CAISRGGPNEKLFF.

This chain joins TRBV3-1 and TRBJ2-3, with TRBD2 identical over 7 bases. Trimming removed 0 bases from V and 4 bases from J; junction bases left unmatched: 7. The CDR3 is 16 amino acids. Germline CDR1 reads LGHDT; CDR2 reads YNNKEL (reference sequence). The CDR3 here is CASSQDGGEWADTQYF. Here the CDR3 DNA reads TGTGCCAGCAGCCAAGATGGGGGGGAGTGGGCAGATACGCAGTATTTT.

This clonotype was seen only a few times. V usage is TRBV5-1 and J usage is TRBJ1-2; tentative D call: TRBD1 (6 bases). The germline V gene encodes CDR1 SGHRS and CDR2 YFSETQ. The CDR3 covers 14 residues. Trimming stripped 0 bases from V and 6 bases from J, with 12 bases between. The DNA of the CDR3 is TGCGCCAGCAGCTTGGCGCAGGGGAGTAATGGCTACACCTTC. Residues: CASSLAQGSNGYTF.

The V gene is TRBV27, the J gene TRBJ2-6; the D is unclear. CDR1 and CDR2 from the germline V gene are MNHEY and SMNVEV (reference sequence). There are 15 residues in the CDR3. V was trimmed by 4 bases and J by 0 bases, leaving 7 bases between them. CDR3 region: CASSSISSGANVLTF. In DNA form, the CDR3 reads TGTGCCAGCAGTTCAATTAGCTCTGGGGCCAACGTCCTGACTTTC.

The chain joins TRBV10-3 to TRBJ2-3; the match to TRBD2 covers 10 bases. CDR3 length equals 16 residues. With 0 bases clipped from V and 6 bases from J, the junction kept 6 bases outside the gene matches. The germline gives CDR1 ENHRY, CDR2 SYGVKD. The CDR3 loop is CAISESLAGAWDTQYF. The CDR3 nucleotides read TGTGCCATCAGTGAGTCGCTAGCGGGGGCGTGGGATACGCAGTATTTT.